The present TCR beta chain was sequenced within a study of blood T cell repertoires in COVID-19. Across the study: Whether acute or convalescent, the COVID-19 samples came from the United States, Italy and Spain.

The germline V gene encodes CDR1 KGHSH and CDR2 LQKENI. The trim removed 3 bases at V and 2 bases at J, leaving 3 bases unmatched. The CDR3 spans 15 residues. Measured with immunoSEQ multiplex PCR; TCRdb has only the in-frame clones, and not every one. This sample has about 36,000 clones, with 90% found just once. The sequence came from a human donor in a cohort sampled during active COVID-19. The chain couples TRBV18 to TRBJ2-1, with TRBD1 matching over 8 bases. Material: peripheral blood. CDR3 sequence: CASSPGQATYNEQFF. The CDR3 nucleotides are TGTGCCAGCTCACCGGGACAGGCTACCTACAATGAGCAGTTCTTC.